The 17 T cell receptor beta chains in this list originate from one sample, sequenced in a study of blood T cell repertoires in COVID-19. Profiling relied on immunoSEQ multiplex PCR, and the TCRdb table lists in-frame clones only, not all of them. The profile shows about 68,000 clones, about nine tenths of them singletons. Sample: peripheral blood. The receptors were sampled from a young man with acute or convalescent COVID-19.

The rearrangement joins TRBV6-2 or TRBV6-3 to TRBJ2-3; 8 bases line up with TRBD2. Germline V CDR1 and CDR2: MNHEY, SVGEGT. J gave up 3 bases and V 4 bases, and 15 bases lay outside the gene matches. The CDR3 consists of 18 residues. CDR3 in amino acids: CASSSNRRAGVGTDTQYF. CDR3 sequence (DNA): TGTGCCAGCAGTTCCAATCGACGAGCGGGAGTCGGGACAGATACGCAGTATTTT.

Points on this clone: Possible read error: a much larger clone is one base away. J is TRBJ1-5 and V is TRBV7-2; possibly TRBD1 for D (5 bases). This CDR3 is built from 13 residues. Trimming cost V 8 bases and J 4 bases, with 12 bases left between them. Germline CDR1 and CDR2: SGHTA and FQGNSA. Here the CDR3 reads CASSPGVNQPQHF. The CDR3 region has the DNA TGTGCCAGCTCCCCGGGGGTTAATCAGCCCCAGCATTTT.

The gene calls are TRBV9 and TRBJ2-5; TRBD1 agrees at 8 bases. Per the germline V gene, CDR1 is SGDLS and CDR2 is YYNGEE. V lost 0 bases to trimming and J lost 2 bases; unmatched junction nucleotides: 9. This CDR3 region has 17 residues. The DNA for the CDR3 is TGTGCCAGCAGCGTAGGACAGGGGCTAGCTGGGCAAGAGACCCAGTACTTC. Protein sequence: CASSVGQGLAGQETQYF.

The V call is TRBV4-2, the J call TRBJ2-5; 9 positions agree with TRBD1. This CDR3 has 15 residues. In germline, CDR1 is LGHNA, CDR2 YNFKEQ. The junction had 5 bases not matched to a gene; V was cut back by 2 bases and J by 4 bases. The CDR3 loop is CASSQQPGQGETQYF. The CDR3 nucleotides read TGTGCCAGCAGCCAACAACCGGGACAGGGAGAGACCCAGTACTTC.

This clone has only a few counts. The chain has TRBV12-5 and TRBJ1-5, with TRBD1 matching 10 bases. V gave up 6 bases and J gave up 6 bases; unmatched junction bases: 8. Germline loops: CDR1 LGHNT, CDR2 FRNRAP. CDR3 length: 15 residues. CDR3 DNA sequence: TGTGCTAGTGGACCGGACAGGGGGTTGTTTCAGCCCCAGCATTTT. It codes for CASGPDRGLFQPQHF.

CDR3: CASSSGTGTDTQYF. The CDR3 nucleotides are TGTGCCAGCAGCTCCGGGACAGGGACAGATACGCAGTATTTT. The chain is built from TRBV7-9 and TRBJ2-3; 9 nucleotides agree with TRBD1. The germline V gene has CDR1 SEHNR and CDR2 FQNEAQ (reference sequence). The CDR3 has 14 amino acids. V dropped 4 bases and J dropped 3; count of bases not matched to a gene: 2.

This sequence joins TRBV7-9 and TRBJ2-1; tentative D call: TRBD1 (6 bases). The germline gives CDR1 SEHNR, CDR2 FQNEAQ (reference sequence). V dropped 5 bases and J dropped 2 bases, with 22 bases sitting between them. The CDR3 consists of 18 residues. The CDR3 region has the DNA TGTGCCAGCAGCACAAAACCCCAGACAGGAACTACCTACAATGAGCAGTTCTTC. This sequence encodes CASSTKPQTGTTYNEQFF. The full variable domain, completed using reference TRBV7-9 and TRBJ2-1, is DTGVSQNPRHKITKRGQNVTFRCDPISEHNRLYWYRQTLGQGPEFLTYFQNEAQLEKSRLLSDRFSAERPKGSFSTLEIQRTEQGDSAMYLCASSTKPQTGTTYNEQFFGPGTRLTVL.

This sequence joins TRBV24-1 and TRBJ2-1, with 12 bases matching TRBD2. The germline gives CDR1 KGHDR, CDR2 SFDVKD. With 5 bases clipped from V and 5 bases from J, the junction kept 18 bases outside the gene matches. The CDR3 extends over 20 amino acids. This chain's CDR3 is CATSAQPWTSGDILNNEQFF. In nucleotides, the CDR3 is TGTGCCACCAGTGCCCAACCTTGGACTAGCGGGGATATCTTAAACAATGAGCAGTTCTTC.

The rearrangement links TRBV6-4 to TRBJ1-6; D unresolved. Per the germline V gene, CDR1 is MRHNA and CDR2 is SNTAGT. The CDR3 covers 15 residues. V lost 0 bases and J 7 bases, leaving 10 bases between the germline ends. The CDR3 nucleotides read TGTGCCAGCAGTGACTCGATCCGCGCAAATTCACCCCTCCACTTT. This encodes CASSDSIRANSPLHF.

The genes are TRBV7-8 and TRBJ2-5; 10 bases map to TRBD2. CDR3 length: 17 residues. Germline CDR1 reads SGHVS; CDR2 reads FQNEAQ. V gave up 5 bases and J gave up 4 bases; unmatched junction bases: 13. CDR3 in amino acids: CASSVDDPRLAGETQYF. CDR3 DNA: TGTGCCAGCAGCGTCGACGACCCACGACTAGCGGGAGAGACCCAGTACTTC.

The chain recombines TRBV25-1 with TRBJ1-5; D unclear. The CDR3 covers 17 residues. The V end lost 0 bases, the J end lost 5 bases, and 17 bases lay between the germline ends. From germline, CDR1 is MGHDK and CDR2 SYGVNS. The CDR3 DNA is TGTGCCAGCAGTGAATACCACCCCCGACTCGGGGATCAGCCCCAGCATTTT. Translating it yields CASSEYHPRLGDQPQHF.

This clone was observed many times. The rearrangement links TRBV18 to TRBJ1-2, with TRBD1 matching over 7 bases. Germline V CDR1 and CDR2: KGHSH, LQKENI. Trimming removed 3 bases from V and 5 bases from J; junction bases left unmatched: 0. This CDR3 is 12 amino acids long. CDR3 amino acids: CASSPTGYGYTF. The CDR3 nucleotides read TGTGCCAGCTCACCGACAGGGTATGGCTACACCTTC. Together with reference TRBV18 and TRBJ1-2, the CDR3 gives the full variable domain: NAGVMQNPRHLVRRRGQEARLRCSPMKGHSHVYWYRQLPEEGLKFMVYLQKENIIDESGMPKERFSAEFPKEGPSILRIQQVVRGDSAAYFCASSPTGYGYTFGSGTRLTVV.

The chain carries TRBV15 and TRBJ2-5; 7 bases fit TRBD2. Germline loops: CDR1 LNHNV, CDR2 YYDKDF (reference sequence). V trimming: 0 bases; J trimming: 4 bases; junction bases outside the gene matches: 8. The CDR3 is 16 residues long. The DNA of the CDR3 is TGTGCCACCAGCAGAGAGGACTATTCGGGGGGAGAGACCCAGTACTTC. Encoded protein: CATSREDYSGGETQYF.

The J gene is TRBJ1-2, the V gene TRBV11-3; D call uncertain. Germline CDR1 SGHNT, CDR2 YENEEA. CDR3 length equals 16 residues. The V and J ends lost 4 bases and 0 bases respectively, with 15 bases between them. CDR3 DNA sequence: TGTGCCAGCAGCTCCCAGGTCTACCTTCCTAACTATGGCTACACCTTC. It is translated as CASSSQVYLPNYGYTF.

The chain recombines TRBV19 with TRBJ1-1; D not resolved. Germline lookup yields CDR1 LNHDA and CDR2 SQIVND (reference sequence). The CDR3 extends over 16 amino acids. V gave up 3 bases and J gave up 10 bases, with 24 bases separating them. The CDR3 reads CASSMGGGSKRLGAFF. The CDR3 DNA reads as TGTGCCAGTAGTATGGGTGGAGGGTCCAAGAGATTGGGAGCTTTCTTT.

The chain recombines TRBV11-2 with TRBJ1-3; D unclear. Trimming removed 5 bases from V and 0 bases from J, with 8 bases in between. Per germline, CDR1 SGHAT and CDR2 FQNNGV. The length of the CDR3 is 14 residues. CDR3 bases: TGTGCCAGCAGCCCCATGTTCTCTGGAAACACCATATATTTT. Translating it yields CASSPMFSGNTIYF. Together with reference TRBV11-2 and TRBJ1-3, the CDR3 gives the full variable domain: EAGVAQSPRYKIIEKRQSVAFWCNPISGHATLYWYQQILGQGPKLLIQFQNNGVVDDSQLPKDRFSAERLKGVDSTLKIQPAKLEDSAVYLCASSPMFSGNTIYFGEGSWLTVV.

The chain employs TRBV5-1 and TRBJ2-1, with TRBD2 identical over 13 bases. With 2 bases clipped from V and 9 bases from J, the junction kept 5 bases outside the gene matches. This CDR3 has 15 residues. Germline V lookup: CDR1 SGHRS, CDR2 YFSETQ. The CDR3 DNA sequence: TGCGCCAGCAGCTTACTAGCGGGAGGGCCGGTTGAGCAGTTCTTC. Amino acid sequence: CASSLLAGGPVEQFF.